What follows are 19 T cell receptor beta chains derived from one specimen sequenced in a study of cytomegalovirus exposure and HLA in healthy donors (dated by TCRdb to the late 2010s). The protocol used for the library was the immunoSEQ multiplex PCR assay. A mixture of 60 forward primers for TCR Vbeta segments and 13 reverse primers for TCR Jbeta segments was used in the multiplex PCR. Drawn from immuneACCESS, this table holds only the in-frame rearrangements with V and J called that TCRdb kept. Clones are partly lost; checked studies trace under half to an unresolved V gene and leave the rest unexplained. This sample lists about 90,000 clones; about three quarters were detected once. More than 13% of the sample comes from the top ten. The sample comprised PBMCs. Receptors originate from a woman aged 50 to 65 in good health and CMV-seropositive.

This chain connects TRBV15 to TRBJ2-5; D is possibly TRBD1 (6 bases). Germline CDR1 is LNHNV and CDR2 is YYDKDF (reference sequence). Trimming cost V 8 bases and J 2 bases, with 12 bases left between them. CDR3 length equals 13 residues. The CDR3 DNA reads as TGTGCCACCGAACGAGACAGGCAAGAGACCCAGTACTTC. This gives the protein CATERDRQETQYF.

The gene calls are TRBV9 and TRBJ2-7; 10 bases agree with TRBD2. CDR3 length equals 14 residues. Germline assignment: CDR1 SGDLS and CDR2 YYNGEE. The junction had 4 bases not matched to a gene; V was cut back by 4 bases and J by 3 bases. Written as DNA, the CDR3 is TGTGCCAGCAGCCCGGGACTAGCGTTCTACGAGCAGTACTTC. Protein sequence: CASSPGLAFYEQYF.

The V call is TRBV28, the J call TRBJ2-1, with 7 bases aligning to TRBD2. CDR1 and CDR2 from the germline V gene are MDHEN and SYDVKM. V dropped 10 bases and J dropped 6; count of bases not matched to a gene: 9. The CDR3 spans 13 residues. The CDR3: CATLPGEGNEQFF. The CDR3 DNA reads as TGTGCCACCCTCCCCGGGGAGGGCAATGAGCAGTTCTTC.

There are a few counts of this clone. The chain recombines TRBV19 with TRBJ1-2; 9 bases are shared with TRBD1. J was trimmed by 2 bases and V by 6 bases; bases with no gene match: 7. The CDR3 is 15 amino acids. The germline gives CDR1 LNHDA, CDR2 SQIVND (reference sequence). CDR3 sequence (DNA): TGTGCCAGTAGGACGATACAGGGGGCCAACTATGGCTACACCTTC. Encoded protein: CASRTIQGANYGYTF.

CDR3 DNA sequence: TGTGCCATCAGTACGACAGGGACCGAGCAGTACTTC. Protein product: CAISTTGTEQYF. The chain recombines TRBV10-3 with TRBJ2-7, with TRBD1 identical over 7 bases. With V trimmed by 5 bases and J by 6 bases, 4 bases remained unmatched. CDR3 length equals 12 residues. Germline loops: CDR1 ENHRY, CDR2 SYGVKD.

The rearrangement joins TRBV21-1 to TRBJ1-1; the tabulated D call, TRBD1, remains unverified against the DNA. TRBV21-1 is given as a pseudogene. The CDR3 contains 15 residues. The CDR3 sequence: CASSLRDRKNTEAFF. DNA of the CDR3: TGTGCCAGCAGCCTAAGGGACAGGAAAAACACTGAAGCTTTCTTT.

V and J are TRBV5-1 and TRBJ2-4; TRBD2 might be the D (6 bases). Germline V gives CDR1 SGHRS, CDR2 YFSETQ. Trimming shortened V by 5 bases and J by 0 bases, and 15 bases separated the two germline ends. This CDR3 contains 16 residues. CDR3 in DNA: TGCGCCAGCAGGAAAGCAGGAGGGATAGCCAAAAACATTCAGTACTTC. Protein product: CASRKAGGIAKNIQYF. The full variable domain, in which reference TRBV5-1 and TRBJ2-4 provide the parts outside the CDR3, is KAGVTQTPRYLIKTRGQQVTLSCSPISGHRSVSWYQQTPGQGLQFLFEYFSETQRNKGNFPGRFSGRQFSNSRSEMNVSTLELGDSALYLCASRKAGGIAKNIQYFGAGTRLSVL.

The V and J genes are TRBV15 and TRBJ2-7, with TRBD2 matching 8 bases. CDR1 is LNHNV and CDR2 is YYDKDF in the germline V gene (reference sequence). V lost 6 bases and J lost 5; bases outside the gene matches: 9. There are 14 residues in the CDR3. The CDR3 coding sequence is TGTGCCACCAGTACAGCGGGAGTAGGGAACGAGCAGTACTTC. Protein product: CATSTAGVGNEQYF.

The chain is built from TRBV5-6 and TRBJ1-2, with D possibly matching TRBD1 (6 bases). CDR1 and CDR2 from the germline V gene are SGHDT and YYEEEE. CDR3 length equals 14 residues. Trimming removed 0 bases from V and 8 bases from J, with 14 bases in between. The CDR3 spells CASSLGQVIWGYTF. CDR3 sequence (DNA): TGTGCCAGCAGCTTGGGACAGGTGATTTGGGGCTACACCTTC.

This chain links TRBV18 with TRBJ2-7; TRBD2 aligns across 13 bases. CDR1 and CDR2 (germline): KGHSH, LQKENI. J lost 0 bases, V lost 6 bases, and 8 bases had no gene match. The CDR3 extends over 17 amino acids. The CDR3 nucleotides are TGTGCCAGCTCGCCTAGGACTAGCGGGAGAACCTCCTACGAGCAGTACTTC. Residues: CASSPRTSGRTSYEQYF.

The chain uses TRBV30 and TRBJ1-6, with D uncertain. Germline V gives CDR1 GTSNPN, CDR2 SVGIG (reference sequence). CDR3 size: 14 residues. V was shortened by 5 bases and J by 10 bases, with 18 bases between the two germline ends. For the CDR3, the DNA is TGTGCCTGGTCCCTGACTAAGGGAATGTCACCCCTCCACTTT. Amino acids: CAWSLTKGMSPLHF.

The chain joins TRBV4-2 to TRBJ2-5; 8 bases match TRBD1. Germline-derived CDR1 and CDR2 are LGHNA and YNFKEQ. V lost 4 bases to trimming and J lost 3 bases; unmatched junction nucleotides: 1. This CDR3 region has 13 residues. CDR3: CASSRDRKETQYF. The CDR3 nucleotides read TGTGCCAGCAGCCGGGACAGGAAAGAGACCCAGTACTTC.

V and J are TRBV5-4 and TRBJ2-5; a weak D match, TRBD2 (6 bases). The DNA end is more similar to TRBJ2-7, so the J call may be wrong. The CDR3 has 14 residues. Per the germline V gene, CDR1 is SGHNT and CDR2 is YYREEE (reference sequence). CDR3 region: CASSARASAHEQYF. CDR3 in DNA: TGTGCCAGCAGCGCCCGAGCTAGCGCCCACGAGCAGTACTTC.

The V gene is TRBV5-1, the J gene TRBJ2-1, with 7 bases that match TRBD1. With 4 bases clipped from V and 6 bases from J, the junction kept 10 bases outside the gene matches. Per the germline V gene, CDR1 is SGHRS and CDR2 is YFSETQ. The CDR3 covers 15 residues. DNA for the CDR3: TGCGCCAGCAGCCCGAGACAGGGAACGGGCAATGAGCAGTTCTTC. Translating gives CASSPRQGTGNEQFF.

This clone has just a few counts. The chain combines TRBV7-9 with TRBJ2-1; a weak D match, TRBD1 (5 bases). With 3 bases removed from V and 6 bases from J, the gap between germline ends came to 12 bases. Germline V lookup: CDR1 SEHNR, CDR2 FQNEAQ (reference sequence). The CDR3 has 14 amino acids. The CDR3 DNA sequence: TGTGCCAGCAGCTTTGGTGGGGCAGTCAATGAGCAGTTCTTC. Amino acid sequence: CASSFGGAVNEQFF.

In this sample, this clone turned up a few times. The V call is TRBV29-1, the J call TRBJ1-4; 11 nucleotides agree with TRBD1. V was pared by 6 bases and J by 8 bases, with 5 bases of the junction left unmatched. CDR3 length equals 13 residues. Germline V gives CDR1 SQVTM, CDR2 ANQGSEA. For the CDR3, the DNA is TGCAGCGTAGGGACAGGGGGTGGAGAAAAACTGTTTTTT. As protein: CSVGTGGGEKLFF.

The J gene is TRBJ2-2, the V gene TRBV10-3; D may be TRBD2 (6 bases). CDR1 and CDR2 (germline): ENHRY, SYGVKD. This CDR3 is 14 amino acids long. V gave up 9 bases and J gave up 6 bases, with 17 bases separating them. The CDR3 nucleotides read TGTGCCATATCCGGAGGGATTGACGCCGGGGAGCTGTTTTTT. Translated: CAISGGIDAGELFF.

V gene TRBV5-1 combines with J gene TRBJ2-1, with 8 bases lining up with TRBD2. Germline V gene data show CDR1 as SGHRS and CDR2 as YFSETQ. This CDR3 spans 14 amino acids. V dropped 4 bases and J dropped 10; count of bases not matched to a gene: 10. The CDR3 spells CASSALAGGQEQFF. The CDR3 nucleotides read TGCGCCAGCAGCGCTCTCGCGGGAGGTCAGGAGCAGTTCTTC.

The CDR3 DNA reads TGTGCCAGCAGCAAAGACAGCTATAACTATGGCTACACCTTC. As protein: CASSKDSYNYGYTF. The rearrangement links TRBV6-5 to TRBJ1-2; weak D call: TRBD1 (5 bases). V was clipped by 6 bases and J by 1 base, with 12 bases between them. This CDR3 has 14 residues. Looked up from germline, CDR1 is MNHEY and CDR2 is SVGAGI.